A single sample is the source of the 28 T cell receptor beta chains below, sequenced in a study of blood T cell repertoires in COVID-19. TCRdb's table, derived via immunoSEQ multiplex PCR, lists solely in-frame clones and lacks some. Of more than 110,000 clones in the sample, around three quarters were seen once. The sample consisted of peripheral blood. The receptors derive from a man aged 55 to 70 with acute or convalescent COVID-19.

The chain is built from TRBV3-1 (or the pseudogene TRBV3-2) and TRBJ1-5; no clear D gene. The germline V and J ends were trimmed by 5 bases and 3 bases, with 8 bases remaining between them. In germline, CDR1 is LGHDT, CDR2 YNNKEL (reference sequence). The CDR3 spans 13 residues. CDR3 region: CASSVGPNQPQHF. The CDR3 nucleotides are TGTGCCAGCAGCGTGGGCCCCAATCAGCCCCAGCATTTT.

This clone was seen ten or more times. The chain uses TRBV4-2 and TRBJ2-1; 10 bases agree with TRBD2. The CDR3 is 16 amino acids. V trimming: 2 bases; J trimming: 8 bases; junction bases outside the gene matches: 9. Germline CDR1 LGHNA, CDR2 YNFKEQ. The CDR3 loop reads CASSQSAGGPLHEQFF. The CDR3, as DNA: TGTGCCAGCAGCCAATCAGCGGGAGGGCCCCTCCATGAGCAGTTCTTC.

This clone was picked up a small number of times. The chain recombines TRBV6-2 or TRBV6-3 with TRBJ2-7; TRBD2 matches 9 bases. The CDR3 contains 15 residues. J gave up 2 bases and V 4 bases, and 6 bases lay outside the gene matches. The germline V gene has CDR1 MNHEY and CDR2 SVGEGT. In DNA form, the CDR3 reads TGTGCCAGCAGTTTAAGCGGGAGGTCTGCCTACGAGCAGTACTTC. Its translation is CASSLSGRSAYEQYF.

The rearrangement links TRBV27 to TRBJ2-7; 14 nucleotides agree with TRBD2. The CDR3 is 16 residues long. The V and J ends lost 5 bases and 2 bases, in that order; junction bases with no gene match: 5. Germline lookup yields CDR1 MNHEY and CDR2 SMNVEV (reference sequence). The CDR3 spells CASSPEGLAGAYEQYF. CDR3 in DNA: TGTGCCAGCAGTCCGGAGGGACTAGCGGGAGCCTACGAGCAGTACTTC.

CDR3 sequence (DNA): TGTGCCAGTAGTATAGGGGGGGTGCAGAGCTCCTACGAGCAGTACTTC. Its protein is CASSIGGVQSSYEQYF. The chain employs TRBV19 and TRBJ2-7; D perhaps matches TRBD2 (6 bases). From germline, CDR1 is LNHDA and CDR2 SQIVND (reference sequence). This CDR3 contains 16 residues. Trimming stripped 1 base from V and 0 bases from J, with 13 bases between.

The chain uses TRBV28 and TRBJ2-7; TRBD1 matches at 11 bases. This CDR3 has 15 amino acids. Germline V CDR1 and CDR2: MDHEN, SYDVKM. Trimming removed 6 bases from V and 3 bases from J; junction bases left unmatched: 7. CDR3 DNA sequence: TGTGCCAGCAGCCGTACCGGGACAGGGGGCTACGAGCAGTACTTC. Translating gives CASSRTGTGGYEQYF.

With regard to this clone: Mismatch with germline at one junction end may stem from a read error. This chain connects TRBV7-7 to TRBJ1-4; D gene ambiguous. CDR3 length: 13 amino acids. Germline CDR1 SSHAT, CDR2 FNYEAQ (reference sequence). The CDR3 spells CASSLGPGEKLFF. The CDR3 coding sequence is TGTGCTAGCAGCTTGGGTCCGGGTGAAAAACTGTTTTTT.

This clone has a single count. The CDR3 region is CASSSGRYGYTF. The DNA of the CDR3 is TGTGCCAGCAGTTCCGGTCGGTATGGCTACACCTTC. This chain connects TRBV28 to TRBJ1-2; D is ambiguous. V lost 4 bases and J lost 5, with 8 bases in between. Germline V CDR1 and CDR2: MDHEN, SYDVKM. The CDR3 has 12 residues.

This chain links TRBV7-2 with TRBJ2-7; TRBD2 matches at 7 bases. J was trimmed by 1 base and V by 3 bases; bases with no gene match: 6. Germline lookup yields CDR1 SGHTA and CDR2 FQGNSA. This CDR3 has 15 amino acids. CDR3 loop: CASSFRERGSYEQYF. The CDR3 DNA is TGTGCCAGCAGCTTTCGTGAGCGGGGTTCCTACGAGCAGTACTTC.

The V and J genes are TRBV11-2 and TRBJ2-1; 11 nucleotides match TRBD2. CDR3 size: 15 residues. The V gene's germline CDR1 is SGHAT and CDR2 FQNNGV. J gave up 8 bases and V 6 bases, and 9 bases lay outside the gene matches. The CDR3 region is CASSLIAGGRYEQFF. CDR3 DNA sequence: TGTGCCAGCAGTCTAATAGCGGGAGGGAGGTATGAGCAGTTCTTC.

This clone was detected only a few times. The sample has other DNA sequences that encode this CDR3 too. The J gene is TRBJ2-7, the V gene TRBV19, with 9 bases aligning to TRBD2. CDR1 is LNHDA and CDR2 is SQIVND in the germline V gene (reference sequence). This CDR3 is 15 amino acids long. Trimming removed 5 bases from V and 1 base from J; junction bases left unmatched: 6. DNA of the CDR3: TGTGCCAGTAGTTCCTTAGCGGGAGTTTCCTACGAGCAGTACTTC. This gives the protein CASSSLAGVSYEQYF.

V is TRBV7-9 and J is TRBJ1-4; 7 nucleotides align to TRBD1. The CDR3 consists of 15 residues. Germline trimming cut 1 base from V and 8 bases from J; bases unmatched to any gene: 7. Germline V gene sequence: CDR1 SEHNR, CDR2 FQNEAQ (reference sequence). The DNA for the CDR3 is TGTGCCAGCAGCTTAGGAGCGACAGGGCAAGAAAAACTGTTTTTT. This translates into CASSLGATGQEKLFF.

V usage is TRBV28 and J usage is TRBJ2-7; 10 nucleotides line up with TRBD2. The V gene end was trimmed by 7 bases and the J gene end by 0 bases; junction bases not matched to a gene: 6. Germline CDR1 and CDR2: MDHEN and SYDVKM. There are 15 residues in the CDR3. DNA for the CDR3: TGTGCCAGCAAGGATGCTAGCGGGAGCTCCTACGAGCAGTACTTC. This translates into CASKDASGSSYEQYF.

The CDR3 region has the DNA TGTGCCAGCAGCCGTGGGGGGGCGAGCTATAATTCACCCCTCCACTTT. Amino acid sequence: CASSRGGASYNSPLHF. The chain combines TRBV4-2 with TRBJ1-6, with D tentatively TRBD1 (6 bases). CDR3 length: 16 amino acids. Looked up from germline, CDR1 is LGHNA and CDR2 is YNFKEQ. Trimming pared 4 bases from V and 3 bases from J, leaving 13 bases between.

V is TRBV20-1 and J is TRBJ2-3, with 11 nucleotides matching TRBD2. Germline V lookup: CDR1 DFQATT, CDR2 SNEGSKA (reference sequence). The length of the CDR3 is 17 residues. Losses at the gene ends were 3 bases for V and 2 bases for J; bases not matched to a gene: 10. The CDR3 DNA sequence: TGCAGTGCTAGTGCGGTAGCGGGAGGGCTACCCACAGATACGCAGTATTTT. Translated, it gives CSASAVAGGLPTDTQYF.

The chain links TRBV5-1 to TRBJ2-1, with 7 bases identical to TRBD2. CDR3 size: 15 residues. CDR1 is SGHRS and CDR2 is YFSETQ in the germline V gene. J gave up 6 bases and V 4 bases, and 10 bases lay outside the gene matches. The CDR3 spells CASSAGAGWGNEQFF. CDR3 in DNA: TGCGCCAGCAGCGCCGGAGCGGGATGGGGCAATGAGCAGTTCTTC. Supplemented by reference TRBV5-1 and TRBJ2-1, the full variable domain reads KAGVTQTPRYLIKTRGQQVTLSCSPISGHRSVSWYQQTPGQGLQFLFEYFSETQRNKGNFPGRFSGRQFSNSRSEMNVSTLELGDSALYLCASSAGAGWGNEQFFGPGTRLTVL.

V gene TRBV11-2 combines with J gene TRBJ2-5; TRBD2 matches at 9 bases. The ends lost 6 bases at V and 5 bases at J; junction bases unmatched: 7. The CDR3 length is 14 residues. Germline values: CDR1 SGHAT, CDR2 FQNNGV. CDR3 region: CASSPGLALETQYF. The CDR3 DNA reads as TGTGCCAGCAGTCCGGGACTAGCTCTCGAGACCCAGTACTTC.

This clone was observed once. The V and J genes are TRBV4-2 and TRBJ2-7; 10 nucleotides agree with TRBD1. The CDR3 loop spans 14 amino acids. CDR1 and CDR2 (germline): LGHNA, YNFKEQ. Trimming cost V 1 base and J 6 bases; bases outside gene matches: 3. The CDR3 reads CASSQAGTGVEQYF. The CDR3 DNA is TGTGCCAGCAGCCAAGCAGGGACAGGGGTCGAGCAGTACTTC.

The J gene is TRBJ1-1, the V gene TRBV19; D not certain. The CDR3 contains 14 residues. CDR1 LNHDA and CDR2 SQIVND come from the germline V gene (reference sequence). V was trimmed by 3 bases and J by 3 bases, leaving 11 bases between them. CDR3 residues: CASSMAGRHTEAFF. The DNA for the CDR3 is TGTGCCAGTAGTATGGCGGGGAGGCACACTGAAGCTTTCTTT.

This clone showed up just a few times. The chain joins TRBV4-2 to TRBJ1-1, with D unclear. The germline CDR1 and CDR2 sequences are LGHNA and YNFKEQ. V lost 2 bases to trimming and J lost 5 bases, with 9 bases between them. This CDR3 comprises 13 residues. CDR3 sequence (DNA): TGTGCCAGCAGCCAATTAGACGGGACTGAAGCTTTCTTT. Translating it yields CASSQLDGTEAFF.

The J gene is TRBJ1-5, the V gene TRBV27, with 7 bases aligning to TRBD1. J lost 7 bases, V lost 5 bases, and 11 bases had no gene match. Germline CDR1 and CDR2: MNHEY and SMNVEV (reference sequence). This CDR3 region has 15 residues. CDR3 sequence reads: CASSPRQGLGQPQHF. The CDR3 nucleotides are TGTGCCAGCAGTCCACGACAGGGTTTAGGCCAGCCCCAGCATTTT.

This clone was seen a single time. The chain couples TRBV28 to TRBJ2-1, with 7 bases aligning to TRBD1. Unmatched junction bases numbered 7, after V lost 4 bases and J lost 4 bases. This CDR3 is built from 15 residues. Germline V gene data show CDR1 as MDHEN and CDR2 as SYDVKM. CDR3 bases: TGTGCCAGCAGTTCCCAGGGGGACGTTTACAATGAGCAGTTCTTC. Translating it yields CASSSQGDVYNEQFF.

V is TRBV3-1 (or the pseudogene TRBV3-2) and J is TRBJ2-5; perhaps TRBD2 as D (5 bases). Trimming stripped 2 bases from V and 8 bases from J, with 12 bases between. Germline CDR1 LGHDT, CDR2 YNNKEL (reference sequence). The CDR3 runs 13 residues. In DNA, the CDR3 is TGTGCCAGCAGCCAATTATTACGGGAAACCCAGTACTTC. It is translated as CASSQLLRETQYF.

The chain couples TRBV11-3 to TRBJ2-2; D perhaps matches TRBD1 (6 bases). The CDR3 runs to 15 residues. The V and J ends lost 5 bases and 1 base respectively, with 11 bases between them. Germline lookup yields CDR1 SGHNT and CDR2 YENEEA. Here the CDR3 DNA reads TGTGCCAGCAGCGGGCCGGGACAGAACACCGGGGAGCTGTTTTTT. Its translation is CASSGPGQNTGELFF.

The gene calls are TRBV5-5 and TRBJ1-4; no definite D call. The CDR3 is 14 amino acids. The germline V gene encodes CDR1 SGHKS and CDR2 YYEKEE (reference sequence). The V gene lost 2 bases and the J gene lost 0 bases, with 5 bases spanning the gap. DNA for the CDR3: TGTGCCAGCAGCTTCCCGGCAACTAATGAAAAACTGTTTTTT. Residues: CASSFPATNEKLFF.

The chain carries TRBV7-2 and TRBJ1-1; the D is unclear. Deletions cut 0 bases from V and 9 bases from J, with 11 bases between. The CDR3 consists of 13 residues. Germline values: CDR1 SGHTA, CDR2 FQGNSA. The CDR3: CASSLAGNSQAFF. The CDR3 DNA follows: TGTGCCAGCAGCTTAGCTGGAAACAGCCAAGCTTTCTTT.

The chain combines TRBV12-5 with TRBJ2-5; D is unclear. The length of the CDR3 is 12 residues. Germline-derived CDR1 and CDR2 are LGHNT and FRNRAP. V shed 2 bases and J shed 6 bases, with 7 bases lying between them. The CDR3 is CASGLSFQTQYF. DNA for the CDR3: TGTGCTAGTGGTTTGAGCTTCCAGACCCAGTACTTC.

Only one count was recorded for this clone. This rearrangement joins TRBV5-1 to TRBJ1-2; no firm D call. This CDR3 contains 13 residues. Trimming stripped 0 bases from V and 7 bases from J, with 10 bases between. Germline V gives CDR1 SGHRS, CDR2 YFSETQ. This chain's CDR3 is CASSLAGSGGYTF. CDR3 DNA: TGCGCCAGCAGCTTGGCCGGTAGTGGTGGCTACACCTTC.